Shown below are 31 T cell receptor beta chains from a single sample sequenced in a study of T cells in Graves' hyperthyroidism and ophthalmopathy (dated by TCRdb to the late 2010s). The library was built by means of multiplex PCR. Instrument used: Illumina HiSeq 2000. The TCR beta CDR3 regions were amplified from the RNA transcripts. The first round of RT-PCR for the TCR CDR3 was performed with the HTBI primer set and the Qiagen OneStep RT-PCR kit. TCRdb trimmed the raw reads at Q25, called clones with MiXCR and kept productive beta chains. Duplicate CDR3 protein sequences are folded into a single record with the most common DNA and genes. The sample yields 300,000 to 350,000 distinct CDR3 sequences; 15% to 20% were counted once. The ten largest clones represent 15% to 19% of the sample. The specimen sequenced was blood. Every receptor here comes from a woman aged 40 to 50 with Graves' ophthalmopathy.

This clonotype was detected many times. The V gene is TRBV6-2 or TRBV6-3, the J gene TRBJ2-7; 9 nucleotides match TRBD1. Germline CDR1 is MNHEY and CDR2 is SVGEGT. This CDR3 contains 15 residues. V gave up 7 bases and J gave up 5 bases; unmatched junction bases: 12. In DNA, the CDR3 is TGTGCCAGCACCACCCCGGGACAGGGTTACCACGAGCAGTACTTC. This encodes CASTTPGQGYHEQYF.

There are many counts of this clonotype. This sequence joins TRBV6-5 and TRBJ1-1; 7 nucleotides match TRBD1. The trim removed 0 bases at V and 6 bases at J, leaving 7 bases unmatched. This CDR3 is built from 15 residues. The germline gives CDR1 MNHEY, CDR2 SVGAGI. CDR3 nucleotides: TGTGCCAGCAGTTACTCGACAGGGTATTGGGCTGAAGCTTTCTTT. It encodes CASSYSTGYWAEAFF.

This clonotype was recorded many times. The J gene is TRBJ2-4, the V gene TRBV2; a possible D gene is TRBD2 (5 bases). Germline V gene data show CDR1 as SNHLY and CDR2 as FYNNEI. The germline V and J ends were trimmed by 5 bases and 5 bases, with 16 bases remaining between them. This CDR3 spans 15 amino acids. DNA of the CDR3: TGTGCCAGCAGTCGAGGGCGGCGAGATGAAAACATTCAGTACTTC. Translating gives CASSRGRRDENIQYF.

This clonotype has a count of ten or more. This chain connects TRBV12-3 or TRBV12-4 to TRBJ2-3, with D uncertain. The CDR3 is made up of 15 amino acids. Trimming pared 6 bases from V and 2 bases from J, leaving 15 bases between. DNA of the CDR3: TGTGCCAGCAGGCCACGGACGAATCCCACAGATACGCAGTATTTT. Translation: CASRPRTNPTDTQYF.

This sequence joins TRBV6-1 and TRBJ2-7; 7 bases agree with TRBD1. This CDR3 spans 14 amino acids. V was clipped by 8 bases and J by 3 bases; unmatched bases: 10. Germline-derived CDR1 and CDR2 are MNHNS and SASEGT. The CDR3 region is CASGSTGTIYEQYF. The CDR3 DNA sequence: TGTGCCAGCGGATCGACAGGGACGATCTACGAGCAGTACTTC.

The table lists this clonotype with many counts. The DNA of the CDR3 is TGTGCCAGCAGCAATATAGGGGTGGAGACCCAGTACTTC. Translating it yields CASSNIGVETQYF. V usage is TRBV9 and J usage is TRBJ2-5, with D perhaps TRBD1 (5 bases). The V gene lost 4 bases and the J gene lost 5 bases, with 12 bases spanning the gap. Germline CDR1 SGDLS, CDR2 YYNGEE. The CDR3 is 13 amino acids.

This clonotype was detected many times. This sequence joins TRBV29-1 and TRBJ1-2; D possibly corresponds to TRBD1 (5 bases). Germline V gene data show CDR1 as SQVTM and CDR2 as ANQGSEA. This CDR3 is 16 amino acids long. V lost 4 bases to trimming and J lost 3 bases, with 21 bases between them. CDR3 in amino acids: CSVGWDRARGDYGYTF. DNA for the CDR3: TGCAGCGTTGGATGGGACCGGGCCCGCGGGGACTATGGCTACACCTTC.

This clonotype was observed at least ten times. At one of its ends the junction is not consistent with the germline gene, which may arise from a read error. V is TRBV12-3 or TRBV12-4 and J is TRBJ1-1; 9 nucleotides line up with TRBD1. The CDR3 is 14 amino acids. The CDR3 coding sequence is TGTGCCACCAGTGACCCCGGGACAGGGACGGAGGCTTTCTTT. Translating gives CATSDPGTGTEAFF.

This clonotype showed up many times. CDR3: CASTRTGTMNTEAFF. CDR3 coding DNA: TGTGCCAGTACCAGGACAGGGACCATGAACACTGAAGCTTTCTTT. V usage is TRBV19 and J usage is TRBJ1-1; 8 nucleotides line up with TRBD1. The CDR3 is 15 residues long. The trim removed 7 bases at V and 0 bases at J, leaving 7 bases unmatched. The germline CDR1 and CDR2 sequences are LNHDA and SQIVND (reference sequence).

This clonotype was observed many times. This chain uses TRBV5-1 with TRBJ2-2, with D uncertain. This CDR3 is 14 amino acids long. The germline V and J ends were trimmed by 6 bases and 0 bases, with 9 bases remaining between them. The V gene's germline CDR1 is SGHRS and CDR2 YFSETQ. This CDR3 is CASKEQSNTGELFF. DNA for the CDR3: TGCGCCAGCAAGGAACAGTCGAACACCGGGGAGCTGTTTTTT.

This clonotype came up many times. The rearrangement uses TRBV28 and TRBJ1-1; the match to TRBD1 covers 7 bases. With 8 bases clipped from V and 1 base from J, the junction kept 19 bases outside the gene matches. CDR3 length: 18 residues. CDR1 and CDR2 from the germline V gene are MDHEN and SYDVKM. CDR3 coding DNA: TGTGCCAGCCGCACCCGACAGGGCCGGTTGGGTTCGAACACTGAAGCTTTCTTT. This gives the protein CASRTRQGRLGSNTEAFF.

This clonotype was counted at least ten times. V and J are TRBV6-1 and TRBJ1-5; 11 nucleotides align to TRBD1. The V gene end was trimmed by 3 bases and the J gene end by 7 bases; junction bases not matched to a gene: 8. Germline CDR1 is MNHNS and CDR2 is SASEGT. This CDR3 contains 16 residues. CDR3 DNA: TGTGCCAGCAGTGAGAGGGGGGACAGGGGGGCCCAGCCCCAGCATTTT. It encodes CASSERGDRGAQPQHF.

This clonotype was observed many times. The V and J genes are TRBV6-1 and TRBJ2-7; D gene unclear. The CDR3 covers 15 residues. V dropped 1 base and J dropped 3 bases, with 13 bases sitting between them. Germline V gene data show CDR1 as MNHNS and CDR2 as SASEGT. CDR3: CASSEEGTSFYEQYF. The CDR3 DNA reads as TGTGCCAGCAGTGAAGAGGGAACGAGTTTCTACGAGCAGTACTTC.

This clonotype was counted ten times or more. The chain's CDR3 is CASSSMGGSPTDTQYF. Here the CDR3 DNA reads TGTGCCAGCTCATCCATGGGCGGGTCCCCCACAGATACGCAGTATTTT. V and J are TRBV6-4 and TRBJ2-3; tentatively, D is TRBD2 (5 bases). Looked up from germline, CDR1 is MRHNA and CDR2 is SNTAGT. CDR3 length: 16 residues. V was cut by 8 bases and J by 2 bases, with 20 bases left in between.

The sample holds many counts of this clonotype. This sequence joins TRBV25-1 and TRBJ2-5, with 10 bases matching TRBD1. CDR1 is MGHDK and CDR2 is SYGVNS in the germline V gene. CDR3 length: 17 residues. V was pared by 4 bases and J by 3 bases, with 11 bases of the junction left unmatched. The CDR3 DNA reads TGTGCCAGCAGTGTCGATTCAAGACAGGGGGCGGAAGAGACCCAGTACTTC. Protein product: CASSVDSRQGAEETQYF.

This clonotype was seen ten or more times. The rearrangement joins TRBV9 to TRBJ2-3, with D possibly matching TRBD2 (5 bases). V was cut by 4 bases and J by 2 bases, with 14 bases left in between. The germline V gene has CDR1 SGDLS and CDR2 YYNGEE. The CDR3 has 15 residues. The CDR3: CASSHRTSSTDTQYF. The CDR3 DNA is TGTGCCAGCAGCCATAGGACTTCTTCCACAGATACGCAGTATTTT.

Notes on this clonotype: A much larger clone sits a single nucleotide away, making a read error possible. This chain connects TRBV27 to TRBJ2-7; D might be TRBD1 (6 bases). Germline assignment: CDR1 MNHEY and CDR2 SMNVEV (reference sequence). The CDR3 length is 15 residues. Trimming left V 5 bases short and J 3 bases short, with 17 bases between. Here the CDR3 DNA reads TGTGCCAGCAGTACCCCCGGGACATCCCTCTACGAGCAGTACTTC. Residues: CASSTPGTSLYEQYF.

This clonotype was seen ten or more times. This chain links TRBV4-1 with TRBJ2-7; D ambiguous. Germline-derived CDR1 and CDR2 are MGHRA and YSYEKL. The ends were cut back, 0 bases at V and 0 bases at J, with 9 bases in the middle. CDR3 length: 15 residues. For the CDR3, the DNA is TGCGCCAGCAGCCAAGAGTTCCGACTCTCCTACGAGCAGTACTTC. It codes for CASSQEFRLSYEQYF.

This sequence joins TRBV12-3 or TRBV12-4 and TRBJ2-7, with D tentatively TRBD1 (6 bases). The CDR3 totals 14 residues. With 7 bases removed from V and 3 bases from J, the gap between germline ends came to 16 bases. The DNA for the CDR3 is TGTGCCAGCACTACAGGGTTGGGTGGCTACGAGCAGTACTTC. It encodes CASTTGLGGYEQYF.

V usage is TRBV11-3 and J usage is TRBJ2-3; 8 bases fit TRBD2. Per germline, CDR1 SGHNT and CDR2 YENEEA. The CDR3 is 18 residues long. Trimming at V came to 5 bases and at J to 0 bases, leaving 13 bases not matched to a gene. The CDR3 coding sequence is TGTGCCAGCAGCCAGAGAGGATCGGGAGGGTTAAGCACAGATACGCAGTATTTT. Translating it yields CASSQRGSGGLSTDTQYF.

This clonotype was seen ten or more times. The chain is built from TRBV10-3 and TRBJ2-7; a weak D match, TRBD1 (6 bases). Deletions cut 10 bases from V and 3 bases from J, with 13 bases between. CDR1 and CDR2 (germline): ENHRY, SYGVKD. The CDR3 spans 12 residues. CDR3 protein: CATSRTDYEQYF. DNA for the CDR3: TGTGCCACCAGCCGGACAGACTACGAGCAGTACTTC.

In this sample, this clonotype turned up many times. The chain uses TRBV18 and TRBJ2-5; 7 nucleotides agree with TRBD1. Trimming cost V 0 bases and J 4 bases; bases outside gene matches: 2. The germline V gene has CDR1 KGHSH and CDR2 LQKENI. The CDR3 has 14 residues. The CDR3 is CASSPPGQSETQYF. In nucleotides, the CDR3 is TGTGCCAGCTCACCACCGGGACAGTCAGAGACCCAGTACTTC.

The chain has TRBV27 and TRBJ2-7; the match to TRBD2 covers 14 bases. The CDR3 is 15 residues long. V dropped 5 bases and J dropped 5; count of bases not matched to a gene: 5. CDR1 and CDR2 (germline): MNHEY, SMNVEV (reference sequence). This CDR3 reads CASSGTSGSTNEQYF. The CDR3 coding sequence is TGTGCCAGCAGTGGGACTAGCGGGAGTACAAACGAGCAGTACTTC.

Many counts were recorded for this clonotype. The gene calls are TRBV20-1 and TRBJ2-5; D is undetermined. Germline CDR1 and CDR2: DFQATT and SNEGSKA (reference sequence). V shed 0 bases and J shed 1 base, with 9 bases lying between them. CDR3 length equals 14 residues. The CDR3 sequence is CSARDRGVQETQYF. In DNA form, the CDR3 reads TGCAGTGCTAGAGATCGTGGCGTCCAAGAGACCCAGTACTTC.

The chain links TRBV30 to TRBJ2-7, with 7 bases fitting TRBD1. The length of the CDR3 is 14 residues. With V trimmed by 2 bases and J by 1 base, 5 bases remained unmatched. CDR1 GTSNPN and CDR2 SVGIG come from the germline V gene (reference sequence). The CDR3 DNA follows: TGTGCCTGGAGTACCCGCAGGGGGTCCTACGAGCAGTACTTC. It yields the protein CAWSTRRGSYEQYF. The full variable domain, in which reference TRBV30 and TRBJ2-7 provide the parts outside the CDR3, is SQTIHQWPATLVQPVGSPLSLECTVEGTSNPNLYWYRQAAGRGLQLLFYSVGIGQISSEVPQNLSASRPQDRQFILSSKKLLLSDSGFYLCAWSTRRGSYEQYFGPGTRLTVT.

Ten or more counts support this clonotype. The chain carries TRBV7-3 and TRBJ1-5, with 8 bases aligning to TRBD1. This CDR3 has 13 residues. In germline, CDR1 is SGHTA, CDR2 FQGTGA. V was pared by 8 bases and J by 3 bases, with 3 bases of the junction left unmatched. The CDR3 sequence is CASGRGPNQPQHF. CDR3 bases: TGTGCCAGCGGCAGGGGGCCCAATCAGCCCCAGCATTTT.

Comment on this clonotype: Since a much larger clone is just one base distant, this may be a read error. The chain uses TRBV15 and TRBJ2-7, with D perhaps matching TRBD2 (6 bases). The CDR3 extends over 11 amino acids. Germline lookup yields CDR1 LNHNV and CDR2 YYDKDF (reference sequence). This CDR3 is CATSRDREQCF. CDR3 in DNA: TGTGCCACCAGCAGAGATCGGGAGCAGTGCTTC.

In its sample, this clonotype was seen many times. The CDR3: CASSYSRQSNEAFF. The CDR3 DNA reads as TGTGCCAGCAGTTACTCTCGACAGAGTAATGAGGCTTTCTTT. V gene TRBV6-5 combines with J gene TRBJ1-1; a weak D match, TRBD1 (5 bases). The germline CDR1 and CDR2 sequences are MNHEY and SVGAGI. The CDR3 has 14 residues. Trimming took 0 bases from V and 11 from J, leaving 16 bases between them.

This clonotype was observed many times. The chain couples TRBV9 to TRBJ1-2, with no clear D. V lost 3 bases to trimming and J lost 6 bases, with 27 bases between them. This CDR3 has 18 amino acids. Germline V gene data show CDR1 as SGDLS and CDR2 as YYNGEE. The CDR3 protein is CASSATPGGGLSFDGYTF. CDR3 DNA sequence: TGTGCCAGCAGCGCCACCCCTGGCGGAGGGTTAAGTTTCGATGGCTACACCTTC.

The chain carries TRBV6-1 and TRBJ2-7, with 11 bases matching TRBD2. From germline, CDR1 is MNHNS and CDR2 SASEGT. The length of the CDR3 is 16 residues. Trimming at V came to 6 bases and at J to 2 bases, leaving 9 bases not matched to a gene. In DNA form, the CDR3 reads TGTGCCAGCAGGACAACCACTAGCGGGGGAACCTACGAGCAGTACTTC. Residues: CASRTTTSGGTYEQYF.

This clonotype has at least ten counts. The rearrangement links TRBV18 to TRBJ2-7; 7 bases are a match to TRBD1. Germline V gene data show CDR1 as KGHSH and CDR2 as LQKENI. V trimming: 3 bases; J trimming: 3 bases; junction bases outside the gene matches: 2. The CDR3 runs 13 residues. The DNA of the CDR3 is TGTGCCAGCTCACCGGGGACAGACTACGAGCAGTACTTC. This sequence encodes CASSPGTDYEQYF.